These 27 T cell receptor beta chains originate from one sample sequenced in a study of T cells in Graves' hyperthyroidism and ophthalmopathy (dated by TCRdb to between 2017 and 2020). The library was generated by multiplex PCR. Sequencing instrument: Illumina HiSeq 2000. The TCR beta CDR3 regions were amplified from the RNA transcripts. For the first round of RT-PCR on the TCR CDR3, the HTBI primer set was used together with the Qiagen OneStep RT-PCR kit. TCRdb itself trimmed the public reads at Q25 with fastp, ran MiXCR and retained productive beta chains. Each CDR3 protein appears once, grouped with its most common genes and DNA. In this sample the table shows under 650,000 distinct CDR3 sequences, around 15% of which occur a single time. Approximately 3.8% of the sample lies in the top ten. The sequencing sample was made of blood. These receptors all stem from a woman in her twenties or thirties with Graves' hyperthyroidism.

This clonotype came up many times. At one boundary the junction diverges from the germline segment, which might be a read error. The chain has TRBV28 and TRBJ2-5; D is perhaps TRBD2 (5 bases). This CDR3 is built from 14 residues. Per the germline V gene, CDR1 is MDHEN and CDR2 is SYDVKM. CDR3 in DNA: TGTGCCAGCAGTGACTTCGGGGAAGAAGAAACCCAGTACTTC. Translation gives CASSDFGEEETQYF.

The chain employs TRBV29-1 and TRBJ2-7, with D perhaps matching TRBD2 (6 bases). The CDR3 length is 11 residues. Germline CDR1 reads SQVTM; CDR2 reads ANQGSEA. V lost 4 bases to trimming and J lost 4 bases, with 8 bases between them. This CDR3 is CSVVAEYEQYF. In DNA, the CDR3 is TGCAGCGTTGTAGCGGAGTACGAGCAGTACTTC.

On this clonotype: This sequence may be a read error, since a much larger clone differs from it by one base. As the CDR3 is not closed by the conserved phenylalanine or tryptophan, this likely results from a read error. This rearrangement joins TRBV28 to TRBJ2-3; D might be TRBD1 (6 bases). V dropped 3 bases and J dropped 2 bases, with 15 bases sitting between them. The CDR3 length is 16 residues. CDR1 MDHEN and CDR2 SYDVKM come from the germline V gene. The CDR3, as DNA: TGTGCCAGCAGTTTGTCGGACAGAAACCTCACAGATACGCAGTATCTT. It translates to CASSLSDRNLTDTQYL.

The chain uses TRBV7-2 and TRBJ2-3; 7 nucleotides match TRBD2. Trimming cost V 5 bases and J 10 bases; bases outside gene matches: 6. This CDR3 has 12 amino acids. Germline values: CDR1 SGHTA, CDR2 FQGNSA. CDR3 in DNA: TGTGCCAGCAGCGCCTCTCGGGGGGCGCAGTATTTT. It encodes CASSASRGAQYF.

At least ten counts were recorded for this clonotype. The V and J genes are TRBV11-3 and TRBJ2-7; D ambiguous. V lost 6 bases and J lost 4, with 10 bases in between. The CDR3 runs 12 residues. The germline CDR1 and CDR2 sequences are SGHNT and YENEEA. CDR3 sequence (DNA): TGTGCCAGCAGTCATCAATCTTACGAGCAGTACTTC. Its protein product is CASSHQSYEQYF.

This clonotype was counted at least ten times. J is TRBJ2-7 and V is TRBV28; D is unresolved. Germline CDR1 and CDR2: MDHEN and SYDVKM. Trimming took 1 base from V and 5 from J, leaving 9 bases between them. The CDR3 totals 13 residues. The CDR3 spells CASSLLWVHEQYF. As DNA, the CDR3 is TGTGCCAGCAGTTTATTGTGGGTTCACGAGCAGTACTTC.

In its sample, this clonotype was seen a few times. A read error may explain this, as a much larger clone is one base away. The chain carries TRBV11-2 and TRBJ2-3; D is undetermined. The CDR3 runs 13 residues. Germline CDR1 is SGHAT and CDR2 is FQNNGV. The V end lost 4 bases, the J end lost 4 bases, and 9 bases lay between the germline ends. Here the CDR3 reads CASSCRRPDTQYF. The CDR3 coding sequence is TGTGCCAGCAGCTGCCGACGGCCAGATACGCAGTATTTT. The whole variable domain, remainder taken from reference TRBV11-2 and TRBJ2-3, is EAGVAQSPRYKIIEKRQSVAFWCNPISGHATLYWYQQILGQGPKLLIQFQNNGVVDDSQLPKDRFSAERLKGVDSTLKIQPAKLEDSAVYLCASSCRRPDTQYFGPGTRLTVL.

The table lists this clonotype with a few counts. The V call is TRBV7-3, the J call TRBJ2-2, with D hard to call. The CDR3 is made up of 14 amino acids. The germline V and J ends were trimmed by 5 bases and 2 bases, with 9 bases remaining between them. Per the germline V gene, CDR1 is SGHTA and CDR2 is FQGTGA. The CDR3 is CASSPVINTGELFF. The CDR3 DNA follows: TGTGCCAGCAGCCCTGTAATTAACACCGGGGAGCTGTTTTTT.

The rearrangement links TRBV20-1 to TRBJ2-7, with TRBD1 as a possible D gene (5 bases). CDR3 length equals 15 residues. Deletions cut 1 base from V and 2 bases from J, with 15 bases between. Germline CDR1 and CDR2: DFQATT and SNEGSKA (reference sequence). This CDR3 reads CSARGLGAGTYEQYF. In DNA, the CDR3 is TGCAGTGCTAGAGGTCTAGGGGCAGGAACCTACGAGCAGTACTTC.

This clonotype was counted many times. The chain carries TRBV6-1 and TRBJ2-7; TRBD1 might be the D (6 bases). Trimming shortened V by 7 bases and J by 3 bases, and 16 bases separated the two germline ends. The CDR3 spans 14 residues. Germline values: CDR1 MNHNS, CDR2 SASEGT. As DNA, the CDR3 is TGTGCCAGCATAGGGACAATGGGTATCTACGAGCAGTACTTC. The encoded protein is CASIGTMGIYEQYF.

This clonotype was counted many times. This sequence joins TRBV5-6 and TRBJ2-3; perhaps TRBD1 as D (6 bases). The V gene's germline CDR1 is SGHDT and CDR2 YYEEEE. CDR3 length equals 13 residues. The V gene lost 0 bases and the J gene lost 6 bases, with 8 bases spanning the gap. CDR3 coding DNA: TGTGCCAGCAGCTTGGGGGGGCACGATACGCAGTATTTT. This gives the protein CASSLGGHDTQYF.

This clonotype was counted at least ten times. The genes are TRBV4-1 and TRBJ2-7, with TRBD1 identical over 10 bases. The germline V gene encodes CDR1 MGHRA and CDR2 YSYEKL. The CDR3 extends over 15 amino acids. J was trimmed by 3 bases and V by 3 bases; bases with no gene match: 5. This chain's CDR3 is CASSHPGTGVYEQYF. For the CDR3, the DNA is TGCGCCAGCAGCCATCCCGGGACAGGGGTCTACGAGCAGTACTTC.

As to this clonotype: This may come from a read error, since a much larger clone is one base off. The chain uses TRBV5-1 and TRBJ1-1; 12 bases are a match to TRBD1. J lost 4 bases, V lost 4 bases, and 11 bases had no gene match. Looked up from germline, CDR1 is SGHRS and CDR2 is YFSETQ. This CDR3 contains 17 residues. The CDR3 DNA is TGCGCCAGCAGCCCTTGGGTCGGGACAGGGGGCGGCACTGAAGCTTTCTTT. Residues: CASSPWVGTGGGTEAFF.

Ten or more counts support this clonotype. J is TRBJ2-7 and V is TRBV20-1, with 8 bases lining up with TRBD2. Germline loops: CDR1 DFQATT, CDR2 SNEGSKA (reference sequence). CDR3 length equals 14 residues. V lost 6 bases, J lost 4 bases, and 11 bases stayed unmatched. The CDR3 here is CSAKKSGSSYEQYF. CDR3 coding DNA: TGCAGTGCCAAAAAAAGCGGGAGTAGTTACGAGCAGTACTTC.

This clonotype has a count of ten or more. This chain links TRBV11-2 with TRBJ2-7, with 12 nucleotides matching TRBD1. Germline CDR1 and CDR2: SGHAT and FQNNGV. The CDR3 sequence is 17 residues long. V trimming: 5 bases; J trimming: 0 bases; junction bases outside the gene matches: 8. CDR3 loop: CASSTGTGGYRSYEQYF. The CDR3 DNA sequence: TGTGCCAGCAGCACCGGGACAGGGGGCTATCGCTCCTACGAGCAGTACTTC.

This clonotype has a handful of counts. The gene calls are TRBV9 and TRBJ2-5; the D is unclear. Trimming left V 4 bases short and J 6 bases short, with 10 bases between. The CDR3 has 12 amino acids. The V gene's germline CDR1 is SGDLS and CDR2 YYNGEE. CDR3 region: CASSSSSQTQYF. The CDR3 DNA sequence: TGTGCCAGCAGCTCGAGCAGCCAGACCCAGTACTTC.

This clonotype was seen a few times. This rearrangement joins TRBV28 to TRBJ2-1; 12 bases match TRBD1. Per the germline V gene, CDR1 is MDHEN and CDR2 is SYDVKM. The ends lost 6 bases at V and 7 bases at J; junction bases unmatched: 10. The CDR3 sequence is 16 residues long. The CDR3 DNA sequence: TGTGCCAGCAGGTTACCGGGGGACAGGGGGCTTAATGAGCAGTTCTTC. Its translation is CASRLPGDRGLNEQFF.

The table lists this clonotype with a few counts. This chain connects TRBV12-3 or TRBV12-4 to TRBJ2-7; the D is unclear. V lost 5 bases and J 8 bases, leaving 10 bases between the germline ends. The CDR3 loop spans 11 amino acids. CDR3 coding DNA: TGTGCCAGCAGTATAGGGCCCCAGCAGTACTTC. Amino acids: CASSIGPQQYF.

Many counts were recorded for this clonotype. The gene calls are TRBV12-3 or TRBV12-4 and TRBJ2-1; 9 bases align to TRBD2. The CDR3 has 14 residues. After removal of 5 bases from V and 7 bases from J, the junction contained 6 bases not matched to a gene. CDR3 sequence: CASSRGGEENEQFF. The CDR3 bases are TGTGCCAGCAGTCGCGGGGGGGAGGAGAATGAGCAGTTCTTC.

In this sample, this clonotype turned up a few times. The genes are TRBV7-3 and TRBJ2-1; D may be TRBD2 (6 bases). V lost 1 base, J lost 2 bases, and 12 bases lay in between. Germline values: CDR1 SGHTA, CDR2 FQGTGA. The CDR3 consists of 16 residues. CDR3 protein: CASSLSTSWAYNEQFF. For the CDR3, the DNA is TGTGCCAGCAGCTTAAGTACTAGCTGGGCCTACAATGAGCAGTTCTTC.

Points on this clonotype: Here the CDR3 omits its conserved ending phenylalanine or tryptophan, so a read error is the likely source. The genes are TRBV12-3 or TRBV12-4 and TRBJ1-1; possible D gene TRBD1, 6 bases. Trimming removed 3 bases at V and 8 bases at J, with 16 bases between. The CDR3 contains 14 residues. The CDR3 sequence: CASSLGGGLREAFL. The CDR3 DNA reads as TGTGCCAGCAGTTTGGGGGGGGGGCTCAGAGAAGCTTTCCTT.

This clonotype has ten or more counts. This sequence joins TRBV7-3 and TRBJ2-1; the D is unclear. Germline CDR1 and CDR2: SGHTA and FQGTGA. The CDR3 consists of 14 residues. V was shortened by 4 bases and J by 6 bases, with 13 bases between the two germline ends. The CDR3 region has the DNA TGTGCCAGCAGCTCAACCATTATGGGCAATGAGCAGTTCTTC. Protein sequence: CASSSTIMGNEQFF.

This clonotype was found a few times. The chain carries TRBV10-1 and TRBJ1-3, with unresolved D. The CDR3 is made up of 13 amino acids. Germline V gene data show CDR1 as WNHNN and CDR2 as SYGVQD (reference sequence). The CDR3 here is CASAAGSGNTIYF. The CDR3, as DNA: TGCGCATCGGCTGCGGGCTCTGGAAACACCATATATTTT.

This clonotype appeared many times. The chain joins TRBV7-9 to TRBJ2-1; D might be TRBD1 (6 bases). V shed 6 bases and J shed 0 bases, with 15 bases lying between them. The CDR3 has 16 amino acids. Per germline, CDR1 SEHNR and CDR2 FQNEAQ (reference sequence). In DNA form, the CDR3 reads TGTGCCAGCAGGCCTCCCCCGGGACACTCCTACAATGAGCAGTTCTTC. This encodes CASRPPPGHSYNEQFF.

This clonotype was recorded a few times. CDR3 nucleotide sequence: TGCAGCGCAATTACAGGGGAGGTATTGGCAGATACGCAGTATTTT. It translates to CSAITGEVLADTQYF. The chain links TRBV29-1 to TRBJ2-3, with D perhaps matching TRBD1 (7 bases). Trimming took 7 bases from V and 4 from J, leaving 21 bases between them. Germline V lookup: CDR1 SQVTM, CDR2 ANQGSEA. The CDR3 is 15 amino acids.

This clonotype showed up many times. The chain carries TRBV27 and TRBJ1-5; D gene unclear. This CDR3 has 16 residues. The V gene lost 5 bases and the J gene lost 0 bases, with 14 bases spanning the gap. Germline V CDR1 and CDR2: MNHEY, SMNVEV (reference sequence). CDR3 nucleotide sequence: TGTGCCAGCAGTGAAGTCCCTCCTTATAGCAATCAGCCCCAGCATTTT. Residues: CASSEVPPYSNQPQHF.

This clonotype was seen many times. J is TRBJ1-1 and V is TRBV5-1; D is uncertain. This CDR3 contains 14 residues. Germline V CDR1 and CDR2: SGHRS, YFSETQ. Deletions cut 0 bases from V and 0 bases from J, with 6 bases between. The CDR3 DNA reads as TGCGCCAGCAGCTTGGATTGGGTGAACACTGAAGCTTTCTTT. Encoded protein: CASSLDWVNTEAFF.